This TCR beta chain was sequenced during a study of T cell responses to AZD1222 COVID-19 vaccine. Study results and caveats: The donor group comprised mostly white British people and more females; the analysis possibly underestimated clonal diversity. Spike-specific TCRs gained breadth and depth after people received two AZD1222 doses.

Repertoires were generated with immunoSEQ multiplex PCR, while TCRdb's copy carries only in-frame clones and drops some. The table records around 140,000 clones, 85% to 95% of them present only once. Concerning this clone itself: What it binds is unknown.

V lost 6 bases and J 2 bases, leaving 10 bases between the germline ends. The CDR3 is made up of 13 amino acids. Looked up from germline, CDR1 is MNHEY and CDR2 is SVGAGI. This receptor was taken from an adult in good health. This chain uses TRBV6-5 with TRBJ2-5; D might be TRBD2 (5 bases). This sample comprised peripheral blood, obtained on day 0 of MenACWY control vaccination. The chain's CDR3 is CASSAGEQETQYF. CDR3 in DNA: TGTGCCAGCAGCGCCGGGGAACAAGAGACCCAGTACTTC.